This T cell receptor (beta chain) was captured in a study of T cells in Graves' hyperthyroidism and ophthalmopathy. The CDR3 extends over 15 amino acids. From germline, CDR1 is MGHDK and CDR2 SYGVNS. Trimming took 5 bases from V and 6 from J, leaving 14 bases between them. RNA transcripts gave rise to amplified TCR beta CDR3 regions. TCR CDR3 regions were first amplified by RT-PCR with HTBI primers. TCRdb ran MiXCR on the multiplex PCR reads and lists one entry per CDR3 protein. This table holds roughly 570,000 distinct CDR3 sequences, 40% to 55% found once. Criteria for exclusion of patients were uncontrolled infection, other autoimmune disease, pregnancy or lactation. In its sample, this clonotype was seen many times.

The sequence derives from a young woman with Graves' hyperthyroidism. The specimen was peripheral blood or thyroid tissue (not recorded which). The chain is built from TRBV25-1 and TRBJ1-6, with D maybe TRBD1 (5 bases). CDR3 in amino acids: CASSKTRQLNSPLHF. DNA for the CDR3: TGTGCCAGCAGTAAAACGAGACAGCTTAATTCACCCCTCCACTTT.